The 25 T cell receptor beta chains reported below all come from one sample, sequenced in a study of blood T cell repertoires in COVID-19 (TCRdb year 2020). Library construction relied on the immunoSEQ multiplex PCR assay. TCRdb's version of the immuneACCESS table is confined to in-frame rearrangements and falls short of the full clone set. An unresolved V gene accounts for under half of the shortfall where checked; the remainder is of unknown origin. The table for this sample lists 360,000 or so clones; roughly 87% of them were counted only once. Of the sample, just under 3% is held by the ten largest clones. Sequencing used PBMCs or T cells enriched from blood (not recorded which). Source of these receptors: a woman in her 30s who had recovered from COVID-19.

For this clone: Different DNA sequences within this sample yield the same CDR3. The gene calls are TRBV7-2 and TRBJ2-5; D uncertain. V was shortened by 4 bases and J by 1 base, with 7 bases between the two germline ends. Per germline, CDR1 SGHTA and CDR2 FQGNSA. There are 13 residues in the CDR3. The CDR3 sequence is CASSSRVQETQYF. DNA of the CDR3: TGTGCCAGCAGCTCCCGGGTCCAAGAGACCCAGTACTTC.

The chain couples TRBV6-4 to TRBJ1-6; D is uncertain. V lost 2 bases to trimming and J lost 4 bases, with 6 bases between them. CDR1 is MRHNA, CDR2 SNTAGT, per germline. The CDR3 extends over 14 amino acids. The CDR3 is CASSDEGYNSPLHF. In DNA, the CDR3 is TGTGCCAGCAGTGACGAGGGATATAATTCACCCCTCCACTTT.

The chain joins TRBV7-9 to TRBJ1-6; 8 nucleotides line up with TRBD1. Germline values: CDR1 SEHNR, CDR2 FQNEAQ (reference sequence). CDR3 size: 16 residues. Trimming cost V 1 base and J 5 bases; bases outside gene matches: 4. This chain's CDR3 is CASSLGTGTHNSPLHF. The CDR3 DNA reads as TGTGCCAGCAGCTTAGGGACAGGGACCCATAATTCACCCCTCCACTTT.

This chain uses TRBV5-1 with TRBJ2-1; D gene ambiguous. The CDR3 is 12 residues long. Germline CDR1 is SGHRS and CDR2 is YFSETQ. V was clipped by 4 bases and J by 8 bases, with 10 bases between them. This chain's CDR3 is CASSLAGDEQFF. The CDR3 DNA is TGCGCCAGCAGCCTGGCCGGTGATGAGCAGTTCTTC. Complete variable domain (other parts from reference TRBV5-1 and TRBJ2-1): KAGVTQTPRYLIKTRGQQVTLSCSPISGHRSVSWYQQTPGQGLQFLFEYFSETQRNKGNFPGRFSGRQFSNSRSEMNVSTLELGDSALYLCASSLAGDEQFFGPGTRLTVL.

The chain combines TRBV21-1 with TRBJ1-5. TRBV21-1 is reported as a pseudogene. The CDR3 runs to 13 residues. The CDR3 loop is CASSKLKKRPQHF. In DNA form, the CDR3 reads TGTGCCAGCAGCAAACTGAAGAAGAGGCCCCAGCATTTT.

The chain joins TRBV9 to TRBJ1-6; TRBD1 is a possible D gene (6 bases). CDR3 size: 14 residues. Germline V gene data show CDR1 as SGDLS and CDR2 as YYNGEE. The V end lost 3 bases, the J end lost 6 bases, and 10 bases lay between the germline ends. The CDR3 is CASSEGHLNSPLHF. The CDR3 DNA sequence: TGTGCCAGCAGCGAGGGACACCTTAATTCACCCCTCCACTTT. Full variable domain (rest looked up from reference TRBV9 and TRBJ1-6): DSGVTQTPKHLITATGQRVTLRCSPRSGDLSVYWYQQSLDQGLQFLIQYYNGEERAKGNILERFSAQQFPDLHSELNLSSLELGDSALYFCASSEGHLNSPLHFGNGTRLTVT.

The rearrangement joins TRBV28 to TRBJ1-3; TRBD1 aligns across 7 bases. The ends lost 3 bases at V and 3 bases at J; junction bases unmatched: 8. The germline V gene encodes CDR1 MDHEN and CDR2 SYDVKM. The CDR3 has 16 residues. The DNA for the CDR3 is TGTGCCAGCAGTTTTATCCAGGGGGTAGGTGGAAACACCATATATTTT. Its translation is CASSFIQGVGGNTIYF. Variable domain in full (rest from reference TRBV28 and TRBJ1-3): DVKVTQSSRYLVKRTGEKVFLECVQDMDHENMFWYRQDPGLGLRLIYFSYDVKMKEKGDIPEGYSVSREKKERFSLILESASTNQTSMYLCASSFIQGVGGNTIYFGEGSWLTVV.

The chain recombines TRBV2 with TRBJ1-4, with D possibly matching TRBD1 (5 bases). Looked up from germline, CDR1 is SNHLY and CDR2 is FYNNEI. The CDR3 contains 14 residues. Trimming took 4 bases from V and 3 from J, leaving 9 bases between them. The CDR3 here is CASSGRVPNEKLFF. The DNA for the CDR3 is TGTGCCAGCAGTGGCAGGGTGCCTAATGAAAAACTGTTTTTT.

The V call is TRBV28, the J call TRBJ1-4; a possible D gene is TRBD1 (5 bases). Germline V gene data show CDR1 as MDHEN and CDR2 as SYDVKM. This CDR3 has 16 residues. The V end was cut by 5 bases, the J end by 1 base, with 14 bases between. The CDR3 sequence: CASSPLRGRTNEKLFF. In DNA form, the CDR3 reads TGTGCCAGCAGTCCCCTGCGGGGGAGAACTAATGAAAAACTGTTTTTT.

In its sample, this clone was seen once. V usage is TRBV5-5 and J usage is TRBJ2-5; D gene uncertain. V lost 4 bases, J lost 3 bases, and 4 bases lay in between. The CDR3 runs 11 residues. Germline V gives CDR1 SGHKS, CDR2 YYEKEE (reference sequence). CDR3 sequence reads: CASSHKETQYF. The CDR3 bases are TGTGCCAGCAGCCACAAAGAGACCCAGTACTTC.

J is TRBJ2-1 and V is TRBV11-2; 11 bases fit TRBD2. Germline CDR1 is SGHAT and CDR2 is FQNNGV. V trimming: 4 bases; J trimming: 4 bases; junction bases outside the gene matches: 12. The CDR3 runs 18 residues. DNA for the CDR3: TGTGCCAGCAGCTCCCCCCGGGTGACTAGCGGGATATACAATGAGCAGTTCTTC. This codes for CASSSPRVTSGIYNEQFF.

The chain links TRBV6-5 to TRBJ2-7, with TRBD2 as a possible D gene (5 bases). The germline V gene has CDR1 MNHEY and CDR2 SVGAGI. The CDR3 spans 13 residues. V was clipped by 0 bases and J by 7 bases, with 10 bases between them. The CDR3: CASSYSRGEEQYF. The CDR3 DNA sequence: TGTGCCAGCAGTTACTCTCGGGGTGAGGAGCAGTACTTC.

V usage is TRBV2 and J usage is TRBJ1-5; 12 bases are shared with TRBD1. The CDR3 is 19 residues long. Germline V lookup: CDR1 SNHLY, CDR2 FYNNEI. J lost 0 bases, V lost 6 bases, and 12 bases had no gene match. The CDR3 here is CASRSPGQGAAYSNQPQHF. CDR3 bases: TGTGCCAGCAGGTCCCCGGGACAGGGGGCGGCTTATAGCAATCAGCCCCAGCATTTT.

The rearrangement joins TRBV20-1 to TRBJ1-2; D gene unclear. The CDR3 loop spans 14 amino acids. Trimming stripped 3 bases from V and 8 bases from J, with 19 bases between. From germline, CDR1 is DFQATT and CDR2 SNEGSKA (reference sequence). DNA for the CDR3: TGCAGTGCTAGTTCTCAGACGGAAGCGTTGGGCTACACCTTC. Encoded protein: CSASSQTEALGYTF.

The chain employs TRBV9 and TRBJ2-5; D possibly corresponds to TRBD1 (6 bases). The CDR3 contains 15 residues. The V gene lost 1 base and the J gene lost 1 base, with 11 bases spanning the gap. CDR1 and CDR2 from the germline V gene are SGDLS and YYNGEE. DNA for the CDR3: TGTGCCAGCAGCGTAAGTCAGGGGATCCAAGAGACCCAGTACTTC. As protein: CASSVSQGIQETQYF.

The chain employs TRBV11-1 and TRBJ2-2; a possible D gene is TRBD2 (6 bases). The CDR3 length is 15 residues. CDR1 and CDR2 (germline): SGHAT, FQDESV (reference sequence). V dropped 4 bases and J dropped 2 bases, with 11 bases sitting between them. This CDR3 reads CASSYRRGNTGELFF. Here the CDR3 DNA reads TGTGCCAGCAGCTATAGGAGGGGTAACACCGGGGAGCTGTTTTTT. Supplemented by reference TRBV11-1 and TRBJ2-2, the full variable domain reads EAEVAQSPRYKITEKSQAVAFWCDPISGHATLYWYRQILGQGPELLVQFQDESVVDDSQLPKDRFSAERLKGVDSTLKIQPAELGDSAMYLCASSYRRGNTGELFFGEGSRLTVL.

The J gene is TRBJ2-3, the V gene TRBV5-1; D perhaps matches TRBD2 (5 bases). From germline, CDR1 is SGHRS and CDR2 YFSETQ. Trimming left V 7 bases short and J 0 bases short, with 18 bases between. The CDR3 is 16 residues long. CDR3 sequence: CASAVTLASSTDTQYF. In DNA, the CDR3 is TGCGCCAGCGCCGTCACCCTGGCTAGCAGCACAGATACGCAGTATTTT. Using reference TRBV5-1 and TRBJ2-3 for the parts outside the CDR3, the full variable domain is KAGVTQTPRYLIKTRGQQVTLSCSPISGHRSVSWYQQTPGQGLQFLFEYFSETQRNKGNFPGRFSGRQFSNSRSEMNVSTLELGDSALYLCASAVTLASSTDTQYFGPGTRLTVL.

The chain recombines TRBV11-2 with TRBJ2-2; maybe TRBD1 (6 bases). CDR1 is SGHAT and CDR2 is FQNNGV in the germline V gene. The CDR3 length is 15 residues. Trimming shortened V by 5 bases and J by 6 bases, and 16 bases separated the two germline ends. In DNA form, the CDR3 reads TGTGCCAGCAGCCGTGCGACAGGCACCCCCGGGGAGCTGTTTTTT. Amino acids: CASSRATGTPGELFF. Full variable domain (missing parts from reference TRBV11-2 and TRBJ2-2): EAGVAQSPRYKIIEKRQSVAFWCNPISGHATLYWYQQILGQGPKLLIQFQNNGVVDDSQLPKDRFSAERLKGVDSTLKIQPAKLEDSAVYLCASSRATGTPGELFFGEGSRLTVL.

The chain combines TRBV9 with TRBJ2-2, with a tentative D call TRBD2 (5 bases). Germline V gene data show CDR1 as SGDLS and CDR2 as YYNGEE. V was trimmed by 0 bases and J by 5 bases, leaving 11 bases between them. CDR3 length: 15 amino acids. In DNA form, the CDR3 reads TGTGCCAGCAGCGTAGCAACCGGGGTGACCGGGGAGCTGTTTTTT. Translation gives CASSVATGVTGELFF.

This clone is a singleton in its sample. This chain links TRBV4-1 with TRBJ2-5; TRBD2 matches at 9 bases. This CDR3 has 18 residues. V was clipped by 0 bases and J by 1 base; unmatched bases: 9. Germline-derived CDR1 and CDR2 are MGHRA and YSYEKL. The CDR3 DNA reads TGCGCCAGCAGCCAAGACGAAGTGGGTAGCGGGAGCCAAGAGACCCAGTACTTC. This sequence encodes CASSQDEVGSGSQETQYF.

Here the CDR3 reads CASSYQGNYGYTF. The CDR3 DNA follows: TGTGCCAGCAGTTACCAGGGGAACTATGGCTACACCTTC. The chain carries TRBV27 and TRBJ1-2, with D possibly matching TRBD1 (6 bases). The CDR3 is 13 residues long. V was shortened by 4 bases and J by 2 bases, with 8 bases between the two germline ends. Germline values: CDR1 MNHEY, CDR2 SMNVEV (reference sequence).

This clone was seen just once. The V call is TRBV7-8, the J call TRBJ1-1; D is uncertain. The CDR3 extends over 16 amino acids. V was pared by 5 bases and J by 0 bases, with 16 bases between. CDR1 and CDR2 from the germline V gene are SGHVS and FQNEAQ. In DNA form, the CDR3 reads TGTGCCAGCAGCCGACCCTACACAGCATTGAACACTGAAGCTTTCTTT. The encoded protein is CASSRPYTALNTEAFF.

The CDR3 nucleotides read TGTGCCAGCAGTTTACGAGGGTCGCGACAGCCCCAGCATTTT. Protein sequence: CASSLRGSRQPQHF. The chain combines TRBV27 with TRBJ1-5; D is uncertain. There are 14 residues in the CDR3. CDR1 and CDR2 (germline): MNHEY, SMNVEV (reference sequence). V lost 2 bases and J lost 7, with 12 bases in between.

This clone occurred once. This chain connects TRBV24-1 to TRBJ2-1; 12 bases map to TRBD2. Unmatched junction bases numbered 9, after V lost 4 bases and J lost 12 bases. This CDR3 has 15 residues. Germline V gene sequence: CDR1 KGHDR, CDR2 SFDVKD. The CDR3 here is CATSETGTSGLGQFF. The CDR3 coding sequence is TGTGCCACCAGTGAAACCGGGACTAGCGGGTTAGGGCAGTTCTTC.

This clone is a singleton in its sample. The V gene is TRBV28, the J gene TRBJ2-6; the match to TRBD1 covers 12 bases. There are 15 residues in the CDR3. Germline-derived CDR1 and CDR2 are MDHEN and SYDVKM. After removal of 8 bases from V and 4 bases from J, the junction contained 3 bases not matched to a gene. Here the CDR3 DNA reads TGTGCCAGCGGGGACAGGGGGCGAGGGGCCAACGTCCTGACTTTC. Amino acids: CASGDRGRGANVLTF.